Listed here is a single T cell receptor beta chain. Sequencing was performed with immunoSEQ multiplex PCR; in TCRdb, only in-frame clones are kept and a portion is missing. The sample gives roughly 150,000 clones, around 87% of which show up once; 2.5% is in the top ten. The CDR3 spans 14 residues. Trimming at V came to 3 bases and at J to 5 bases, leaving 6 bases not matched to a gene. The germline V gene has CDR1 MDHEN and CDR2 SYDVKM. This sample was included in a study of blood T cell repertoires in COVID-19. Study-wide background: Sources were T cells, B-cell-depleted T cells, or PBMCs; the material itself was cDNA or gDNA.

The rearrangement links TRBV28 to TRBJ2-5; 7 positions agree with TRBD1. The sequence was collected from a woman at least 80 years old with COVID-19, enrolled during active disease. Sequencing was performed on peripheral blood. CDR3 coding DNA: TGTGCCAGCAGTTTGACAGGGCGCTGGGAGACCCAGTACTTC. Protein: CASSLTGRWETQYF.